This T cell receptor (beta chain) was sequenced for a study of vaccination effects on CD4 cells after COVID-19. Using immunoSEQ multiplex PCR, the repertoire was profiled, and TCRdb retains in-frame clones only, with some absent. The sample lists around 60,000 clones, about three quarters occurring once. Comment on this clone: Its antigen is undetermined.

Culturing for around eleven days preceded CD4+ T cell isolation. Vaccinees lacked prior SARS-CoV-2 infection and tested negative for nucleocapsid antibodies. The CDR3 totals 15 residues. The V gene lost 7 bases and the J gene lost 2 bases, with 14 bases spanning the gap. CDR1 and CDR2 from the germline V gene are LNHDA and SQIVND (reference sequence). This chain connects TRBV19 to TRBJ2-2, with D tentatively TRBD2 (7 bases). The sequence derives from a human donor who received a COVID-19 vaccine. The sequencing here drew on CD4+ T cells from PBMCs cultured without peptide, taken before COVID-19 vaccination. The CDR3 coding sequence is TGTGCCAGTACCCGGAGGGGGGGCAACACCGGGGAGCTGTTTTTT. This translates into CASTRRGGNTGELFF.